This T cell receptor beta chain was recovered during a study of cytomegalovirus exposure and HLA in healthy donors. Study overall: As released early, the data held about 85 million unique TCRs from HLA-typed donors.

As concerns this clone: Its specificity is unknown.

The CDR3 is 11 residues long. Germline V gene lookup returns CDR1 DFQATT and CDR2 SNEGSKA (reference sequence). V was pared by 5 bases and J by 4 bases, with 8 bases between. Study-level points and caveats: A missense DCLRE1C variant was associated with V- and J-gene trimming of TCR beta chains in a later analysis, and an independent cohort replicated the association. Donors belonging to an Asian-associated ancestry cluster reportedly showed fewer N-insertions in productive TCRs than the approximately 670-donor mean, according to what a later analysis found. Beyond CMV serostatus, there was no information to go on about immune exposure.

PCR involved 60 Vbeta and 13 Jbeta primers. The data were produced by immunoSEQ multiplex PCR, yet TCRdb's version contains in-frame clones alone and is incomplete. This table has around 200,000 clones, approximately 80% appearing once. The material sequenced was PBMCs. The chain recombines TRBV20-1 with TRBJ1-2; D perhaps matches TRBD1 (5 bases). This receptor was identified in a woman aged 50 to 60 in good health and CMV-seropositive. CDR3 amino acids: CSARGLYGYTF. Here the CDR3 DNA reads TGCAGTGCTCGGGGACTCTATGGCTACACCTTC.